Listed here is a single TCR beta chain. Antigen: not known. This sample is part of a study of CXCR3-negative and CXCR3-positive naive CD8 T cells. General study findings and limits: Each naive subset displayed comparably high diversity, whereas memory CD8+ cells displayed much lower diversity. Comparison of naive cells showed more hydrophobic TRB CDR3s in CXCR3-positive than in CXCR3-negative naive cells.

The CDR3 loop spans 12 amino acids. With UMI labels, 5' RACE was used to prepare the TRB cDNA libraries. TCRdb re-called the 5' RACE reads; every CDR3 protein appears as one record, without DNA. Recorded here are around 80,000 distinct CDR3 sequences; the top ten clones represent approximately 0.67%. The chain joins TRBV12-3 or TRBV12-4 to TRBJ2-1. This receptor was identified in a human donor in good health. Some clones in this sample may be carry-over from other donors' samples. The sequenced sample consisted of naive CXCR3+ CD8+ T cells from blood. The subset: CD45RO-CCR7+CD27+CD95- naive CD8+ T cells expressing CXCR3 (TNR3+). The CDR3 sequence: CASSPNYHEQFF.